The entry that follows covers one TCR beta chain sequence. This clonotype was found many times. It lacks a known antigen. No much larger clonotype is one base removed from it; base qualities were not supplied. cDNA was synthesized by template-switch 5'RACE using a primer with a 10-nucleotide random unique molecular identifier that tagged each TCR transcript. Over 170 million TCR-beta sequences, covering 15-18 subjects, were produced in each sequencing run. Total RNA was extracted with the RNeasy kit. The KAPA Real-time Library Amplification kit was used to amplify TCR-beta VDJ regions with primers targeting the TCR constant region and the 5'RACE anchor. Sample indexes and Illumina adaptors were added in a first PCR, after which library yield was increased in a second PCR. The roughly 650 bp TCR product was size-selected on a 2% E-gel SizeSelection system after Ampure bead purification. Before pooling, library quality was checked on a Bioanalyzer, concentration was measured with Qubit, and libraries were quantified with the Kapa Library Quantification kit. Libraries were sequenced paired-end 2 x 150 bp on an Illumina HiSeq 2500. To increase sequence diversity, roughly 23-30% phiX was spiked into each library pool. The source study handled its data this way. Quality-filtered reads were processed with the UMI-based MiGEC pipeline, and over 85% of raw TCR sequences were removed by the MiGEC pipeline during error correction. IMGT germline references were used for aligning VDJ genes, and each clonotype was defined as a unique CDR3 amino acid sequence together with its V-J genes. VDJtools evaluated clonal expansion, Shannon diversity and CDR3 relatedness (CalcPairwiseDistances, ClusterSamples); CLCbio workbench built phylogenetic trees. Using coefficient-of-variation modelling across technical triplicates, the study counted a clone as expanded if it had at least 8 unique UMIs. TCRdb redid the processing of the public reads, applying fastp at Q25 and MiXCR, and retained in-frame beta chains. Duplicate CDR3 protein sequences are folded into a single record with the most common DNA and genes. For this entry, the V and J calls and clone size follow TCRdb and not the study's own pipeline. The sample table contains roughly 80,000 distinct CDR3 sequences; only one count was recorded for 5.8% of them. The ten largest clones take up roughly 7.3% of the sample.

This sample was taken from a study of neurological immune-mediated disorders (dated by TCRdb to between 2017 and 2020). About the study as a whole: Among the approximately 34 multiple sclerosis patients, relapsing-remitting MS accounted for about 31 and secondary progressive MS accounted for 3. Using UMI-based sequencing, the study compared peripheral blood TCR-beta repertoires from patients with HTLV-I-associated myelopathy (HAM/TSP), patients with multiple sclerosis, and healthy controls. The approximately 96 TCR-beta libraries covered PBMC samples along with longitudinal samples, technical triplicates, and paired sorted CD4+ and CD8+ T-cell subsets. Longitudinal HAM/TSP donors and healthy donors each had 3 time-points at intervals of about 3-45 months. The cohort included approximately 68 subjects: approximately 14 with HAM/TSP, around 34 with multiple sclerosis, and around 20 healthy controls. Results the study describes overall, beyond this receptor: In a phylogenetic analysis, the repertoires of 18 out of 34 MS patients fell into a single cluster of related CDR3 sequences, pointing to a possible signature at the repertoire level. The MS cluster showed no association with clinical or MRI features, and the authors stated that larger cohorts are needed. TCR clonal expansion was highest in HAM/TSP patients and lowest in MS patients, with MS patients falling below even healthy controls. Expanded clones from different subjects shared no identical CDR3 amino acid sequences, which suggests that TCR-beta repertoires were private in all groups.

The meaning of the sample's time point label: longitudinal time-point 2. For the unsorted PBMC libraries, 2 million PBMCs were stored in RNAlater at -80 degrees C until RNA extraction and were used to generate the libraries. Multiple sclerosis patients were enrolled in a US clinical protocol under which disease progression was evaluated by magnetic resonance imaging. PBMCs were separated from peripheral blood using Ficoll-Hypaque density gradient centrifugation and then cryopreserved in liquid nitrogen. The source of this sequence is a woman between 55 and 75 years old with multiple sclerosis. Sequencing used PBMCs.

The CDR3 reads CSASDGTGAPRVYGYTF. The DNA is TGCAGTGCTAGTGACGGGACAGGGGCCCCAAGGGTCTATGGCTACACCTTC. The rearranged chain carries TRBV20-1 and TRBJ1-2, with 10 bases aligning to TRBD1. Unmatched junction bases come to 14, with V trimmed by 3 bases and J by 4 bases. From cysteine to phenylalanine, the CDR3 is 17 amino acids long. Left in the record is the CDR3 DNA by itself, 51 bases read in frame from the first base. Via the germline V gene (reference sequence), CDR1 is DFQATT and CDR2 SNEGSKA.